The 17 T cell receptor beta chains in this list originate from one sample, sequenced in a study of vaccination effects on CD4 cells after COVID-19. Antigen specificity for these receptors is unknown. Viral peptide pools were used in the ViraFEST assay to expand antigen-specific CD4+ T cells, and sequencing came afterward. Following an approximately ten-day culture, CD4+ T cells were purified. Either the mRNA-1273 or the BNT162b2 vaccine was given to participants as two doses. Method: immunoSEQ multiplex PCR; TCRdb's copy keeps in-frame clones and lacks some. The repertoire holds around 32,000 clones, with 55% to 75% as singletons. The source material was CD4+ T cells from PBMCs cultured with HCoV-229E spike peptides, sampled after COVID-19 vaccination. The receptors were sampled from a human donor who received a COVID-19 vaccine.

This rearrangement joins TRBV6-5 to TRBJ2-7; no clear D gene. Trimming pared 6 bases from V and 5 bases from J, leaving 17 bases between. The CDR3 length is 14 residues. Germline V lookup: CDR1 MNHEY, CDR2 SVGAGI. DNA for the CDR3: TGTGCCAGCAGCGCGATCTCCCCGGGCCACGAGCAGTACTTC. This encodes CASSAISPGHEQYF.

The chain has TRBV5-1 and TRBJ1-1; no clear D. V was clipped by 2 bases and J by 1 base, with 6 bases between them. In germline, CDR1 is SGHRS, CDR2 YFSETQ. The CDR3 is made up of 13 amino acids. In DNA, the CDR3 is TGCGCCAGCAGCTTAGAGGAGAACACTGAAGCTTTCTTT. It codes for CASSLEENTEAFF.

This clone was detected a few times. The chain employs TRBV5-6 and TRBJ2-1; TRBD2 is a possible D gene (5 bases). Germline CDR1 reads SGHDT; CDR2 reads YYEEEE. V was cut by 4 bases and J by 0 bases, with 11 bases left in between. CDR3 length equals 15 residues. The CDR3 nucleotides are TGTGCCAGCAGCAGGAGGCTGAGCTCCTACAATGAGCAGTTCTTC. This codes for CASSRRLSSYNEQFF.

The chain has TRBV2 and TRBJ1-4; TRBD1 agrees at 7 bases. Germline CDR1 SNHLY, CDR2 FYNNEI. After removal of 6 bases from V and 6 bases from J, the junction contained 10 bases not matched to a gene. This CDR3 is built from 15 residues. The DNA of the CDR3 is TGTGCCAGCAGCGGCCGGGACAGAAATCATGAAAAACTGTTTTTT. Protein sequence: CASSGRDRNHEKLFF.

The CDR3 bases are TGTGCCAGCAGGGCAGGGTTCACACAAGAGACCCAGTACTTC. Encoded protein: CASRAGFTQETQYF. The chain recombines TRBV6-5 with TRBJ2-5; D perhaps matches TRBD1 (5 bases). CDR1 and CDR2 (germline): MNHEY, SVGAGI. The V gene lost 6 bases and the J gene lost 2 bases, with 13 bases spanning the gap. The CDR3 extends over 14 amino acids.

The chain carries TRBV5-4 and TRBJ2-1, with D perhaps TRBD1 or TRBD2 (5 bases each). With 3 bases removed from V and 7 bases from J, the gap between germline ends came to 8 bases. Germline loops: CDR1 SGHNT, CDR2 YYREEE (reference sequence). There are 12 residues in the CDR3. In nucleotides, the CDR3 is TGTGCCAGCAGCTGGGACCAAAATGAGCAGTTCTTC. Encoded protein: CASSWDQNEQFF.

The CDR3 loop is CASSHHFWGTSGSNEQFF. The CDR3 DNA is TGTGCCAGCAGCCATCACTTTTGGGGGACTAGCGGTTCCAATGAGCAGTTCTTC. The V call is TRBV3-1 (or the pseudogene TRBV3-2), the J call TRBJ2-1, with 11 bases that match TRBD2. The germline V gene has CDR1 LGHDT and CDR2 YNNKEL (reference sequence). There are 18 residues in the CDR3. V trimming: 3 bases; J trimming: 6 bases; junction bases outside the gene matches: 13.

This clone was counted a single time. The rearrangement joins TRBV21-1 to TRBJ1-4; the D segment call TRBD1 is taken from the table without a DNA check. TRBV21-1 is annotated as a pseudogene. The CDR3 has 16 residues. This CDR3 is CASSKGTGATNEKLFF. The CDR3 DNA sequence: TGTGCCAGCAGCAAAGGGACAGGGGCAACTAATGAAAAACTGTTTTTT.

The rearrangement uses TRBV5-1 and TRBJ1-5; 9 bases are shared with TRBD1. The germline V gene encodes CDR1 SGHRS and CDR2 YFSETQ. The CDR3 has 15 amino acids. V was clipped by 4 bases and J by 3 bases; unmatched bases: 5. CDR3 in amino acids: CASSPTGGDNQPQHF. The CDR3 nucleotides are TGCGCCAGCAGCCCTACAGGGGGCGACAATCAGCCCCAGCATTTT.

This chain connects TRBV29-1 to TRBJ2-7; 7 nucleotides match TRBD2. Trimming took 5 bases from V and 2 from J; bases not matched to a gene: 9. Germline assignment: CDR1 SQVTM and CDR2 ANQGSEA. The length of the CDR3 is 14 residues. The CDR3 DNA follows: TGCAGCGTTACTCCCGGGACTATCGCCTACGAGCAGTACTTC. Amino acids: CSVTPGTIAYEQYF.

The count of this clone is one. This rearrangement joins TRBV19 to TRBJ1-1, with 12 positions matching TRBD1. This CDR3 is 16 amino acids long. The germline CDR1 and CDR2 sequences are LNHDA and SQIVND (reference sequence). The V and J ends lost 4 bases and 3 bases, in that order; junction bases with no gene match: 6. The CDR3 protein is CASSSGGTGGDTEAFF. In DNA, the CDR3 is TGTGCCAGTAGTAGCGGCGGGACAGGGGGCGACACTGAAGCTTTCTTT.

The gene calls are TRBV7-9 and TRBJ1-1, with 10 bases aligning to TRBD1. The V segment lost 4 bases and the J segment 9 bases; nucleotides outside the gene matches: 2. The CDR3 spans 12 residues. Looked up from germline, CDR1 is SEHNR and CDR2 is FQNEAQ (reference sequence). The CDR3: CASSWGQGKAFF. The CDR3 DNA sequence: TGTGCCAGCAGCTGGGGACAGGGGAAAGCTTTCTTT.

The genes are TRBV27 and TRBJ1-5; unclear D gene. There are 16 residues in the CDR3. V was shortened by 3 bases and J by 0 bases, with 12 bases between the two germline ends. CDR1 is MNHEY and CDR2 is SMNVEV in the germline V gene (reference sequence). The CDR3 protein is CASSLRPRDSNQPQHF. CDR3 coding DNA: TGTGCCAGCAGTTTGAGACCTAGGGATAGCAATCAGCCCCAGCATTTT.

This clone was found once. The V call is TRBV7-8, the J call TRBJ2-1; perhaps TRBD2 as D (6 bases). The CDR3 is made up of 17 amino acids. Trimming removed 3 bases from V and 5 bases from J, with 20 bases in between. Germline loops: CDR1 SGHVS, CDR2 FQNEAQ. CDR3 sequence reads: CASSFELGGVFHNEQFF. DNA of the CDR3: TGTGCCAGCAGCTTCGAGCTCGGGGGAGTATTCCACAATGAGCAGTTCTTC.

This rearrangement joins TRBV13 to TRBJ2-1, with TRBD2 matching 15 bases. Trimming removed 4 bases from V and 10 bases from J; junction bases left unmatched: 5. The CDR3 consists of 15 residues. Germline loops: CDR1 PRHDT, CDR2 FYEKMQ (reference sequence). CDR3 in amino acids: CASSWPGLAGGEQFF. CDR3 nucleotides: TGTGCCAGCAGCTGGCCGGGACTAGCGGGAGGCGAGCAGTTCTTC.

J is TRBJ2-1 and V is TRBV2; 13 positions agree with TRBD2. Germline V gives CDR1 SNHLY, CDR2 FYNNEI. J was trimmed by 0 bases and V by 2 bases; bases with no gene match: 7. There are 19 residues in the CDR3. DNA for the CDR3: TGTGCCAGCAGTGAATTGGGACTAGCGGGAAAGGGCTCCTACAATGAGCAGTTCTTC. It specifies CASSELGLAGKGSYNEQFF.

The CDR3 protein is CASSQGLVDEQFF. The CDR3 DNA follows: TGTGCCAGCAGCCAAGGACTAGTTGATGAGCAGTTCTTC. This chain links TRBV7-9 with TRBJ2-1, with 7 bases aligning to TRBD2. Germline V lookup: CDR1 SEHNR, CDR2 FQNEAQ (reference sequence). The CDR3 runs to 13 residues. V shed 5 bases and J 8 bases; nucleotides not matched to a gene: 6.